The T cell receptor (beta chain) described here comes from a study of blood T cell repertoires in COVID-19. V dropped 0 bases and J dropped 2; count of bases not matched to a gene: 3. The CDR3 is 16 amino acids. CDR1 is KGHSH, CDR2 LQKENI, per germline. Libraries were prepared by immunoSEQ multiplex PCR; TCRdb keeps only in-frame clonotypes and omits some of them. The data contain some 220,000 clones, 80% to 90% of them singletons. Categorization into cohorts depended on clinical history that participants reported. The TCR sequence derives from a young woman in a cohort exposed to, infected with or recovered from COVID-19 (not recorded which). The J gene is TRBJ2-3, the V gene TRBV18, with 9 bases lining up with TRBD2. The sample consisted of PBMCs or T cells enriched from blood (not recorded which). The CDR3 loop reads CASSPPTSGFTDTQYF. For the CDR3, the DNA is TGTGCCAGCTCACCACCTACTAGCGGGTTCACAGATACGCAGTATTTT.